One sample yielded the 8 T cell receptor beta chains listed below, sequenced in a study of T cells in Graves' hyperthyroidism and ophthalmopathy. Amplified regions were TCR beta CDR3 sequences from RNA transcripts. TCR CDR3 underwent first-round RT-PCR with the HTBI primer set. TCRdb re-derived calls from the multiplex PCR reads in MiXCR, one entry per CDR3 protein. The sample has approximately 600,000 distinct CDR3 sequences; roughly 15% are singletons. Input material: blood. These receptors all stem from a woman in her thirties with Graves' hyperthyroidism.

This clonotype was seen at least ten times. The chain combines TRBV20-1 with TRBJ2-7; 8 bases match TRBD2. CDR1 is DFQATT, CDR2 SNEGSKA, per germline (reference sequence). The CDR3 has 16 residues. Trimming removed 0 bases from V and 5 bases from J; junction bases left unmatched: 12. The CDR3 bases are TGCAGTGCTAGAGATCTTGCGGGTAGCGGGATACACGAGCAGTACTTC. Protein product: CSARDLAGSGIHEQYF.

In this sample, this clonotype turned up a few times. CDR3 sequence reads: CSARGILAGSYEQYF. The CDR3 coding sequence is TGCAGTGCTAGGGGAATACTAGCGGGTTCCTACGAGCAGTACTTC. V and J are TRBV20-1 and TRBJ2-7, with TRBD2 matching 9 bases. In germline, CDR1 is DFQATT, CDR2 SNEGSKA (reference sequence). The V and J ends lost 3 bases and 1 base, in that order; junction bases with no gene match: 7. The CDR3 loop spans 15 amino acids.

J is TRBJ2-1 and V is TRBV29-1; 12 nucleotides match TRBD2. Germline values: CDR1 SQVTM, CDR2 ANQGSEA. V lost 4 bases and J lost 13; bases outside the gene matches: 17. The CDR3 totals 16 residues. The CDR3 bases are TGCAGCGTTGCGACTAGCGGGAGTCTCACCTCGACCTCACAGTTCTTC. The encoded protein is CSVATSGSLTSTSQFF.

V is TRBV7-3 and J is TRBJ2-1, with 12 bases fitting TRBD2. V gave up 6 bases and J gave up 3 bases; unmatched junction bases: 9. Germline CDR1 is SGHTA and CDR2 is FQGTGA. The CDR3 runs to 17 residues. CDR3 sequence (DNA): TGTGCCAGCAGTCCTACTAGCGGGAGGTCTTTCTACAATGAGCAGTTCTTC. This gives the protein CASSPTSGRSFYNEQFF.

This clonotype was observed many times. The rearrangement links TRBV18 to TRBJ2-1; 8 bases line up with TRBD2. V gave up 3 bases and J gave up 6 bases; unmatched junction bases: 7. Germline-derived CDR1 and CDR2 are KGHSH and LQKENI. The CDR3 length is 15 residues. In DNA, the CDR3 is TGTGCCAGCTCACCTGAAGCGGGAGTCAGCAATGAGCAGTTCTTC. It is translated as CASSPEAGVSNEQFF.

This clonotype was counted at least ten times. The chain joins TRBV28 to TRBJ1-5, with D perhaps TRBD1 (5 bases). The length of the CDR3 is 13 residues. Per germline, CDR1 MDHEN and CDR2 SYDVKM. V shed 2 bases and J shed 5 bases, with 7 bases lying between them. CDR3 nucleotide sequence: TGTGCCAGCAGTTTACGGGGCCATCAGCCCCAGCATTTT. Amino acid sequence: CASSLRGHQPQHF.

The table lists this clonotype with many counts. The CDR3, as DNA: TGTGCCATCCGCCCACCCACCGGGGAGCTGTTTTTT. This codes for CAIRPPTGELFF. V gene TRBV10-3 combines with J gene TRBJ2-2, with D unclear. Trimming left V 8 bases short and J 4 bases short, with 8 bases between. This CDR3 has 12 amino acids. Germline CDR1 is ENHRY and CDR2 is SYGVKD.

Concerning this clonotype: Just one base apart from a much larger clone, this may be a read error. The chain carries TRBV7-2 and TRBJ2-7, with D tentatively TRBD1 (5 bases). The CDR3 is made up of 12 amino acids. Trimming removed 2 bases at V and 9 bases at J, with 11 bases between. CDR1 is SGHTA, CDR2 FQGNSA, per germline. The CDR3 DNA is TGTGCCAGCAGCTTAACAGGTCCCGGGCAGTACTTC. This sequence encodes CASSLTGPGQYF.